A single sample gave rise to the 19 T cell receptor beta chains below, sequenced in a study of T cell repertoires in cytomegalovirus infection. One entry per CDR3 protein, called by TCRdb with MiXCR from the reads. The sample contains around 180,000 distinct CDR3 sequences, roughly 19% of which appear only once. Sequencing was done on a sample of PBMCs. These receptor sequences come from a human donor in good health (CMV status not recorded). Some clones in this sample may be carry-over from other donors' samples.

This clonotype was observed a handful of times. The J gene is TRBJ1-2, the V gene TRBV5-5; TRBD1 is a possible D gene (6 bases). Germline V gene data show CDR1 as SGHKS and CDR2 as YYEKEE (reference sequence). The CDR3 consists of 13 residues. V was cut by 1 base and J by 4 bases, with 8 bases left in between. In DNA form, the CDR3 reads TGTGCCAGCAGCTTGCAACAGGGCTATGGCTACACCTTC. Amino acid sequence: CASSLQQGYGYTF.

This clonotype was observed many times. This chain uses TRBV6-2 or TRBV6-3 with TRBJ1-6; D gene uncertain. The germline V and J ends were trimmed by 3 bases and 6 bases, with 6 bases remaining between them. The CDR3 has 13 residues. CDR1 MNHEY and CDR2 SVGEGT come from the germline V gene. CDR3 DNA: TGTGCCAGCAGTTATGCGGGTAATTCACCCCTCCACTTT. It specifies CASSYAGNSPLHF.

The chain couples TRBV28 to TRBJ1-1; D possibly corresponds to TRBD1 (5 bases). The CDR3 contains 13 residues. The germline gives CDR1 MDHEN, CDR2 SYDVKM. With 10 bases removed from V and 6 bases from J, the gap between germline ends came to 18 bases. The CDR3 region has the DNA TGTGCCACCAGGGAGGGCTATTTCGCTGAAGCTTTCTTT. It codes for CATREGYFAEAFF.

This clonotype was recorded a few times. V is TRBV5-5 and J is TRBJ1-1, with D perhaps TRBD1 (5 bases). This CDR3 contains 18 residues. The germline gives CDR1 SGHKS, CDR2 YYEKEE (reference sequence). Trimming removed 7 bases from V and 0 bases from J, with 25 bases in between. The CDR3 sequence is CASLLPSYRGSMNTEAFF. The CDR3 DNA reads TGTGCCAGCTTGCTTCCGTCGTATAGGGGTTCTATGAACACTGAAGCTTTCTTT.

This clonotype was counted only a few times. For the CDR3, the DNA is TGTGCCAGCAGCTTAGGACTTATCGAGCAGTACTTC. Its translation is CASSLGLIEQYF. This rearrangement joins TRBV7-8 to TRBJ2-7; D uncertain. Trimming stripped 1 base from V and 6 bases from J, with 7 bases between. This CDR3 comprises 12 residues. Germline CDR1 reads SGHVS; CDR2 reads FQNEAQ.

This clonotype was seen a few times. The chain employs TRBV19 and TRBJ1-1, with a possible D match to TRBD1 (5 bases). Germline V lookup: CDR1 LNHDA, CDR2 SQIVND (reference sequence). Trimming pared 3 bases from V and 4 bases from J, leaving 15 bases between. The CDR3 extends over 15 amino acids. The CDR3 DNA follows: TGTGCCAGTAGTATGCGAGGGGATGTTAGCACTGAAGCTTTCTTT. Protein: CASSMRGDVSTEAFF.

The CDR3 sequence is CASSLIGGGSGANVLTF. As DNA, the CDR3 is TGTGCCAGCAGCTTAATTGGAGGTGGATCTGGGGCCAACGTCCTGACTTTC. The genes are TRBV7-9 and TRBJ2-6; possible D gene TRBD2, 5 bases. This CDR3 has 17 amino acids. With 2 bases removed from V and 1 base from J, the gap between germline ends came to 12 bases. Germline V gene sequence: CDR1 SEHNR, CDR2 FQNEAQ (reference sequence).

The chain recombines TRBV2 with TRBJ2-1; TRBD1 agrees at 7 bases. Germline assignment: CDR1 SNHLY and CDR2 FYNNEI. The V gene end was trimmed by 7 bases and the J gene end by 8 bases; junction bases not matched to a gene: 11. This CDR3 is 14 amino acids long. CDR3 nucleotides: TGTGCCAGCATGAGGGGGCAGGTCGAGGATGAGCAGTTCTTC. Translated: CASMRGQVEDEQFF.

There are many counts of this clonotype. J is TRBJ2-7 and V is TRBV25-1; D is uncertain. The V and J ends lost 0 bases and 6 bases respectively, with 0 bases between them. The CDR3 is 10 residues long. Germline lookup yields CDR1 MGHDK and CDR2 SYGVNS. The CDR3 region has the DNA TGTGCCAGCAGTGAATACGAGCAGTACTTC. Protein product: CASSEYEQYF.

To note about this clonotype: One base away lies a much larger clone, so this may be a sequencing read error. J is TRBJ1-6 and V is TRBV7-2, with 8 bases lining up with TRBD1. J lost 9 bases, V lost 4 bases, and 8 bases had no gene match. The CDR3 spans 15 residues. Germline CDR1 SGHTA, CDR2 FQGNSA. This CDR3 is CASSSEGQGFSPLHF. The DNA for the CDR3 is TGTGCCAGCAGCTCAGAAGGACAGGGTTTTTCACCCCTCCACTTT.

J is TRBJ2-7 and V is TRBV20-1; a possible D gene is TRBD2 (6 bases). This CDR3 is 16 amino acids long. CDR1 DFQATT and CDR2 SNEGSKA come from the germline V gene (reference sequence). With 2 bases removed from V and 4 bases from J, the gap between germline ends came to 21 bases. The CDR3 region is CSARSGTGGDFYEQYF. In DNA form, the CDR3 reads TGCAGTGCTAGATCAGGGACCGGCGGGGACTTTTACGAGCAGTACTTC.

About this clonotype itself: A much larger clone lies one base from this, so it may be a read error. The chain combines TRBV4-1 with TRBJ2-7; D is uncertain. The CDR3 loop spans 13 amino acids. Germline CDR1 reads MGHRA; CDR2 reads YSYEKL. The chain's CDR3 is CDSSLDPTYEQYF. The CDR3 bases are TGCGACAGCAGCCTCGACCCGACCTACGAGCAGTACTTC.

About this clonotype: No conserved phenylalanine or tryptophan is present at the end of the CDR3, so a read error is the likely explanation. It is unclear where the CDR3 begins or ends on the DNA, so no DNA is shown, and the CDR3 is as TCRdb lists it. The CDR3 sequence is CASSLTPGPTHL. This chain uses TRBV12-3 or TRBV12-4 with TRBJ2-1; TRBD1 reflects the table's D call only, with no check against the DNA. The CDR3 adds up to 12 amino acids, both ends counted.

This clonotype was detected ten times or more. The V call is TRBV12-3 or TRBV12-4, the J call TRBJ2-1; TRBD2 matches 8 bases. This CDR3 region has 15 residues. J lost 5 bases, V lost 1 base, and 4 bases had no gene match. CDR3 sequence: CASSLGSGTNNEQFF. The CDR3 region has the DNA TGTGCCAGCAGTTTAGGTAGCGGGACAAACAATGAGCAGTTCTTC.

This clonotype has a handful of counts. The genes are TRBV6-4 and TRBJ1-2, with a possible D match to TRBD1 (6 bases). CDR3 length: 13 amino acids. Per the germline V gene, CDR1 is MRHNA and CDR2 is SNTAGT. The V gene lost 2 bases and the J gene lost 5 bases, with 9 bases spanning the gap. The CDR3: CASSDGRGYGYTF. DNA for the CDR3: TGTGCCAGCAGTGACGGCAGGGGTTATGGCTACACCTTC.

This clonotype was recorded a few times. The chain recombines TRBV28 with TRBJ1-1, with a tentative D call TRBD1 (5 bases). The CDR3 length is 14 residues. The germline CDR1 and CDR2 sequences are MDHEN and SYDVKM. V was pared by 6 bases and J by 3 bases, with 14 bases between. CDR3 nucleotides: TGTGCCAGCAGGGATCCGGGGGATTACACTGAAGCTTTCTTT. Translating it yields CASRDPGDYTEAFF.

This clonotype was observed a handful of times. The chain couples TRBV28 to TRBJ1-5, with TRBD1 matching 7 bases. The CDR3 is 17 residues long. The ends lost 6 bases at V and 4 bases at J; junction bases unmatched: 15. Per the germline V gene, CDR1 is MDHEN and CDR2 is SYDVKM. The DNA for the CDR3 is TGTGCCAGCAGCCAGGGGGGGGGGCGAGTTCAGAATCAGCCCCAGCATTTT. It encodes CASSQGGGRVQNQPQHF. Looking up the rest from reference TRBV28 and TRBJ1-5 gives the full variable domain: DVKVTQSSRYLVKRTGEKVFLECVQDMDHENMFWYRQDPGLGLRLIYFSYDVKMKEKGDIPEGYSVSREKKERFSLILESASTNQTSMYLCASSQGGGRVQNQPQHFGDGTRLSIL.

The chain couples TRBV19 to TRBJ1-5, with 11 bases lining up with TRBD1. CDR1 LNHDA and CDR2 SQIVND come from the germline V gene (reference sequence). V trimming: 3 bases; J trimming: 7 bases; junction bases outside the gene matches: 8. The CDR3 sequence is 16 residues long. For the CDR3, the DNA is TGTGCCAGTAGTATCCCCGGACAGGGGGCAAGACAGCCCCAGCATTTT. It is translated as CASSIPGQGARQPQHF.

This clonotype occurred many times. The chain links TRBV7-2 to TRBJ2-1; TRBD2 might be the D (6 bases). Trimming left V 5 bases short and J 13 bases short, with 15 bases between. Germline values: CDR1 SGHTA, CDR2 FQGNSA. The length of the CDR3 is 12 residues. The CDR3 is CASSLIGGTQFF. The CDR3 coding sequence is TGTGCCAGCAGCCTCATTGGCGGGACTCAGTTCTTC.